This T cell receptor (beta chain) appears in the sequencing data of a study of blood T cell repertoires in COVID-19. Authors' analysis steps: Nucleated cell number was recorded as an estimate derived from reference gene primer amplification. Assay: immunoSEQ multiplex PCR; the TCRdb copy retains only in-frame clones and omits some. For V, J and clone size, that table is used; D and trimming come from the DNA. The sample records 300,000 to 400,000 clones, approximately 88% being singletons. V was trimmed by 4 bases and J by 5 bases, leaving 24 bases between them. Germline loops: CDR1 SGHRS, CDR2 YFSETQ. The CDR3 has 17 residues. Those enrolled, adults aged 18 to 89 years, came from some 25 US areas.

V is TRBV5-1 and J is TRBJ1-1; TRBD1 is a possible D gene (6 bases). The receptor was derived from a woman aged 25 to 45 with acute COVID-19. The sample taken for sequencing was PBMCs or T cells enriched from blood (not recorded which). This chain's CDR3 is CASSVRQEPEWSTEAFF. CDR3 bases: TGCGCCAGCAGCGTCCGACAGGAACCAGAGTGGTCGACTGAAGCTTTCTTT.